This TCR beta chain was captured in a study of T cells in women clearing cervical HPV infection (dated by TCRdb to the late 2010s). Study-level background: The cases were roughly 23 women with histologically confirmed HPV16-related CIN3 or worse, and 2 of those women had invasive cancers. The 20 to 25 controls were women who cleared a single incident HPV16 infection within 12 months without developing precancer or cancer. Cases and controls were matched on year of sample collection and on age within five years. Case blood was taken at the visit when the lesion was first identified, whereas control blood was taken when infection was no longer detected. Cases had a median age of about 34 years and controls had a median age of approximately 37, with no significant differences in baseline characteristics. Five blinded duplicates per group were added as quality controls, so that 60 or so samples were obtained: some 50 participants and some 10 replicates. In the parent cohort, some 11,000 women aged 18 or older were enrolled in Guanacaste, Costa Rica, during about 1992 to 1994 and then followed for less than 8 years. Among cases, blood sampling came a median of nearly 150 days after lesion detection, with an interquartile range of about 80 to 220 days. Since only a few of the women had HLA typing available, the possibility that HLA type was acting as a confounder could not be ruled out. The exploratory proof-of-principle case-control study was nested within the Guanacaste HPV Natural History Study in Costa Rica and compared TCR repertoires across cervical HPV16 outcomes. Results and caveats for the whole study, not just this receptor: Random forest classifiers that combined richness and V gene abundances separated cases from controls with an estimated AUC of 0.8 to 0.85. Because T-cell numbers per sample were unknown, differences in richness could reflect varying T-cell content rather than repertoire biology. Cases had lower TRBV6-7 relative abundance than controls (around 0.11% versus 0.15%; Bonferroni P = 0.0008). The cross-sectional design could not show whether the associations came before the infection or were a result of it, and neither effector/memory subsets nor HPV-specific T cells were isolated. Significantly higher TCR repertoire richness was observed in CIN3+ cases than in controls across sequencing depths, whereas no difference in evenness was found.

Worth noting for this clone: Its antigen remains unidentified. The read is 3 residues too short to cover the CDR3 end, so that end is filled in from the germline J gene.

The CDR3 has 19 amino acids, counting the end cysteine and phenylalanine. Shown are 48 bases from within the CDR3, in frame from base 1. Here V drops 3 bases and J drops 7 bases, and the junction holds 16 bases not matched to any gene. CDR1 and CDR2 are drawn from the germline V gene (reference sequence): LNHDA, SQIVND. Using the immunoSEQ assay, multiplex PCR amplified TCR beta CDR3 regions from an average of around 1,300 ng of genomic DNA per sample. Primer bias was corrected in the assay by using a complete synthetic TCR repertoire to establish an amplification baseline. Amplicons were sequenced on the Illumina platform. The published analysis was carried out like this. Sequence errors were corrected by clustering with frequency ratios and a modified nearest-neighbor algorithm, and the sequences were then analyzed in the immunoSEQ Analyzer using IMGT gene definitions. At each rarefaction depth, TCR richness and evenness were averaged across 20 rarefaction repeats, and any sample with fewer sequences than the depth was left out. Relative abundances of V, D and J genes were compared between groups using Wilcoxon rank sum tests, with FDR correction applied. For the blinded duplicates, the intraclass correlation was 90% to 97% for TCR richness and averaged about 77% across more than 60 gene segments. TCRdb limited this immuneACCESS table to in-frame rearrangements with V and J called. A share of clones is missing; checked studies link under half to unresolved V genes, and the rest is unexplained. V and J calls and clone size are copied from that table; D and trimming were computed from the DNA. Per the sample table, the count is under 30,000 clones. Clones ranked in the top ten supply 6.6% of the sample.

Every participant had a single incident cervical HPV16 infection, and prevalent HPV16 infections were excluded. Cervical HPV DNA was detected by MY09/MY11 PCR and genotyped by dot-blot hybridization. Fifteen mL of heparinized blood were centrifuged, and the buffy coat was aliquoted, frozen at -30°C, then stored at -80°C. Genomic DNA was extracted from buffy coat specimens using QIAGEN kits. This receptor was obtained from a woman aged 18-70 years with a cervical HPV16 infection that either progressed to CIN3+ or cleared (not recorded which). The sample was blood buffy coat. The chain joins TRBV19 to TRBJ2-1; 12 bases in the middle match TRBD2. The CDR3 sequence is CASSIDPPSSGRAKNEQFF. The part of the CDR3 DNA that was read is TGTGCCAGTAGTATCGATCCCCCGTCTAGCGGGAGGGCCAAGAATGAG.